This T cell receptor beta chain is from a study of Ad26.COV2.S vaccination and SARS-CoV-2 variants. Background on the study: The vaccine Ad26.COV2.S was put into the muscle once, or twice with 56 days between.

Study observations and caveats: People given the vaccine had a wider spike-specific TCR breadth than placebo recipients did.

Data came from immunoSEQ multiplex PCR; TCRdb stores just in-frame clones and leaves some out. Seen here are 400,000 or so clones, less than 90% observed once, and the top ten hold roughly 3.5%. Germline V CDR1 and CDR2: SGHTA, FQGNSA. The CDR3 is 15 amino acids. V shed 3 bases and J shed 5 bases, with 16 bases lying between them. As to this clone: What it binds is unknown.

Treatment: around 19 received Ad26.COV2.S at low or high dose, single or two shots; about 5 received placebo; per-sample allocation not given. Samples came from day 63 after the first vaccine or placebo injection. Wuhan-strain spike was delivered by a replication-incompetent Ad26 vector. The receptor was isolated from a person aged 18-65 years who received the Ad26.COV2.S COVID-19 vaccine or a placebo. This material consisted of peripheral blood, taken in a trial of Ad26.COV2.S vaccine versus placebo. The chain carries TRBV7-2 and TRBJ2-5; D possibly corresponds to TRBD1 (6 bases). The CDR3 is CASSFGWGQGETQYF. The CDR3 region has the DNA TGTGCCAGCAGCTTTGGGTGGGGGCAGGGGGAGACCCAGTACTTC. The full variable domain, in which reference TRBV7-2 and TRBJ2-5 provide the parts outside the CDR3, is GAGVSQSPSNKVTEKGKDVELRCDPISGHTALYWYRQSLGQGLEFLIYFQGNSAPDKSGLPSDRFSAERTGGSVSTLTIQRTQQEDSAVYLCASSFGWGQGETQYFGPGTRLLVL.